This T cell receptor beta chain appears in the sequencing data of a study of T cells in Graves' hyperthyroidism and ophthalmopathy. Amplification of TCR beta CDR3 regions was performed using RNA transcripts as template. The HTBI primer set served for first-round RT-PCR of the TCR CDR3. TCRdb re-derived calls from the multiplex PCR reads in MiXCR, one entry per CDR3 protein. This repertoire shows 530,000 or so distinct CDR3 sequences, roughly 50% found once; its top ten account for 7.5% to 8.5%. Stable disease denoted Graves' hyperthyroidism without ophthalmopathy progression within 18 months. Among the patients, aged 18 to 65, hyperthyroidism was newly diagnosed and had lasted under 2 months. Patients with uncontrolled infections, other autoimmune diseases, pregnancy or lactation were excluded. The V gene's germline CDR1 is MNHNS and CDR2 SASEGT. The V segment lost 3 bases and the J segment 2 bases; nucleotides outside the gene matches: 6. The CDR3 loop spans 15 amino acids.

The clonotype originates from a woman aged 18-29 years with Graves' hyperthyroidism. Sequencing was carried out using peripheral blood or thyroid tissue (not recorded which). The chain combines TRBV6-1 with TRBJ2-5, with 7 bases matching TRBD1. The CDR3 DNA follows: TGTGCCAGCAGTGAGGAGGACAGGCTACAAGAGACCCAGTACTTC. Translated, it gives CASSEEDRLQETQYF.